The T cell receptor beta chain described here comes from a study of T cell responses to AZD1222 COVID-19 vaccine. Points from the study as a whole: Spike as a whole was targeted by vaccine-associated CD4 TCRs, dominant at 160-218 and 743-854. White British people made up most donors, females outnumbered males, and clonal diversity was possibly underestimated.

Repertoires were generated with immunoSEQ multiplex PCR, while TCRdb's copy carries only in-frame clones and drops some. Here the sample spans roughly 100,000 clones, around 89% being singletons. In regard to this clone: The antigen is unknown.

The source of this sequence is an adult in good health. The specimen was peripheral blood, collected on day 0 of AZD1222 vaccination.

CDR3 coding DNA: TGTGCCAGCAGTTACCGGACAGAACGGTCGGGCTACACCTTC. Translating it yields CASSYRTERSGYTF. The chain uses TRBV6-5 and TRBJ1-2; D may be TRBD1 (6 bases). Germline loops: CDR1 MNHEY, CDR2 SVGAGI. The CDR3 spans 14 residues. The V end lost 2 bases, the J end lost 8 bases, and 15 bases lay between the germline ends.